This is a list of T cell receptor beta chains from one sample in a study of cytomegalovirus exposure and HLA in healthy donors. The assay was immunoSEQ multiplex PCR, and TCRdb's table has in-frame clones only and misses some. The sample includes over 110,000 clones, 78% of them seen just once. The sample was PBMCs. The receptors derive from a female donor in good health and CMV-seronegative. CDR3s include the opening cysteine and the closing phenylalanine or tryptophan. The order of the fields is clone size, J gene, V gene, D gene, CDR3 protein, CDR3 DNA. A D gene is named only where the DNA matches it firmly. For some rows the clone size is stated as once, few or many, or as a class when expanded; others skip it.

clone_size: -
j_call: TRBJ2-7
v_call: TRBV19
d_call: -
cdr3_aa: CATSHLLSAYEQYF
cdr3_nt: TGTGCCACCAGCCACCTACTATCCGCCTACGAGCAGTACTTC

clone_size: -
j_call: TRBJ2-3
v_call: TRBV29-1
d_call: TRBD2
cdr3_aa: CSGSGRVTDTQYF
cdr3_nt: TGCAGCGGAAGCGGGAGGGTCACAGATACGCAGTATTTT

clone_size: -
j_call: TRBJ1-1
v_call: TRBV9
d_call: -
cdr3_aa: CASSETGYTEAFF
cdr3_nt: TGTGCCAGCAGCGAAACAGGATACACTGAAGCTTTCTTT

clone_size: few
j_call: TRBJ1-1
v_call: TRBV4-1
d_call: -
cdr3_aa: CASSQKQGVPEAFF
cdr3_nt: TGCGCCAGCAGCCAGAAACAGGGAGTCCCTGAAGCTTTCTTT

clone_size: -
j_call: TRBJ2-7
v_call: TRBV5-1
d_call: TRBD2
cdr3_aa: CASSLMASGATYEQYF
cdr3_nt: TGCGCCAGCAGCTTGATGGCTAGCGGGGCTACCTACGAGCAGTACTTC

clone_size: once
j_call: TRBJ2-7
v_call: TRBV28
d_call: -
cdr3_aa: CASSFEGWGYEQYF
cdr3_nt: TGTGCCAGCAGTTTCGAGGGTTGGGGCTACGAGCAGTACTTC

clone_size: -
j_call: TRBJ2-1
v_call: TRBV18
d_call: TRBD2
cdr3_aa: CASSPPRVSGGAFDEQFF
cdr3_nt: TGTGCCAGCTCACCCCCGAGAGTGAGCGGGGGGGCTTTTGATGAGCAGTTCTTC

clone_size: once
j_call: TRBJ1-1
v_call: TRBV28
d_call: TRBD1
cdr3_aa: CASSYLFDRGPTEAFF
cdr3_nt: TGTGCCAGCAGCTACTTATTCGACAGGGGGCCCACTGAAGCTTTCTTT

clone_size: few
j_call: TRBJ1-1
v_call: TRBV7-2
d_call: -
cdr3_aa: CASSLEVGRHTEAFF
cdr3_nt: TGTGCCAGCAGCTTAGAGGTAGGGAGGCACACTGAAGCTTTCTTT

clone_size: -
j_call: TRBJ2-3
v_call: TRBV7-2
d_call: -
cdr3_aa: CASSLGGAEISTDTQYF
cdr3_nt: TGTGCCAGCAGCTTAGGAGGAGCGGAGATCAGCACAGATACGCAGTATTTT

clone_size: -
j_call: TRBJ1-6
v_call: TRBV6-1
d_call: -
cdr3_aa: CASSEAHSPNSPLHF
cdr3_nt: TGTGCCAGCAGTGAAGCGCACAGTCCTAATTCACCCCTCCACTTT

clone_size: -
j_call: TRBJ1-1
v_call: TRBV4-1
d_call: -
cdr3_aa: CASSQDVPLEAFF
cdr3_nt: TGCGCCAGCAGCCAAGATGTCCCACTTGAAGCTTTCTTT

clone_size: -
j_call: TRBJ1-1
v_call: TRBV28
d_call: TRBD1
cdr3_aa: CASSLWWRTGTNGLEAFF
cdr3_nt: TGTGCCAGCAGTTTATGGTGGCGGACAGGGACCAACGGTTTGGAAGCTTTCTTT

clone_size: -
j_call: TRBJ1-2
v_call: TRBV29-1
d_call: -
cdr3_aa: CSVRGAYGYTF
cdr3_nt: TGCAGCGTACGGGGGGCCTATGGCTACACCTTC

clone_size: -
j_call: TRBJ1-1
v_call: TRBV4-2
d_call: -
cdr3_aa: CASSQVGPGQGAFF
cdr3_nt: TGTGCCAGCAGCCAAGTGGGCCCGGGACAAGGAGCTTTCTTT

clone_size: few
j_call: TRBJ1-3
v_call: TRBV2
d_call: -
cdr3_aa: CASSEYLVGGFSGNTIYF
cdr3_nt: TGTGCCAGCAGTGAATATCTGGTAGGCGGGTTCTCTGGAAACACCATATATTTT

clone_size: -
j_call: TRBJ2-7
v_call: TRBV27
d_call: TRBD2
cdr3_aa: CASSLSDRGGSSYEQYF
cdr3_nt: TGTGCCAGCAGTTTATCGGATAGGGGCGGGAGCTCCTACGAGCAGTACTTC

clone_size: -
j_call: TRBJ1-2
v_call: TRBV5-4
d_call: -
cdr3_aa: CASSLFGFGGGTTGNYGYTF
cdr3_nt: TGTGCCAGCAGCTTGTTTGGGTTCGGCGGGGGGACCACGGGGAACTATGGCTACACCTTC

clone_size: -
j_call: TRBJ1-5
v_call: TRBV28
d_call: -
cdr3_aa: CASSFLPVQPQHF
cdr3_nt: TGTGCCAGCAGTTTTTTACCGGTTCAGCCCCAGCATTTT

clone_size: -
j_call: TRBJ2-2
v_call: TRBV5-6
d_call: -
cdr3_aa: CASSSGDRSGELFF
cdr3_nt: TGTGCCAGCAGCTCCGGCGACAGGTCGGGGGAGCTGTTTTTT

clone_size: few
j_call: TRBJ2-3
v_call: TRBV4-3
d_call: TRBD1
cdr3_aa: CASSQEDRGLPPDTQYF
cdr3_nt: TGCGCCAGCAGCCAAGAAGACAGGGGGCTGCCCCCAGATACGCAGTATTTT

clone_size: -
j_call: TRBJ1-5
v_call: TRBV7-9
d_call: -
cdr3_aa: CASRARRQEPQHF
cdr3_nt: TGTGCCAGCAGGGCAAGGAGACAGGAGCCCCAGCATTTT

clone_size: -
j_call: TRBJ1-6
v_call: TRBV5-1
d_call: TRBD1
cdr3_aa: CASSRGSSGQGDSPLHF
cdr3_nt: TGCGCCAGCAGCAGAGGGTCTTCGGGACAGGGGGATTCACCCCTCCACTTT

clone_size: -
j_call: TRBJ2-4
v_call: TRBV6-6
d_call: -
cdr3_aa: CASSQTENIQYF
cdr3_nt: TGTGCCAGCAGCCAGACAGAAAACATTCAGTACTTC

clone_size: -
j_call: TRBJ1-1
v_call: TRBV4-3
d_call: TRBD1
cdr3_aa: CASSLGTANTEAFF
cdr3_nt: TGCGCCAGCAGCCTGGGGACAGCGAACACTGAAGCTTTCTTT